Each of the 24 T cell receptor beta chains below was sequenced from the same sample in a study of blood T cell repertoires in COVID-19. TCRdb keeps only in-frame clones here, not all; method: immunoSEQ multiplex PCR. The sample lists roughly 270,000 clones; 88% were seen once. The sample was peripheral blood. Receptor source: a man younger than 35 with active or convalescent COVID-19.

V is TRBV7-9 and J is TRBJ1-2, with D hard to call. The CDR3 runs to 15 residues. The germline V gene encodes CDR1 SEHNR and CDR2 FQNEAQ (reference sequence). Trimming took 1 base from V and 1 from J, leaving 10 bases between them. The CDR3 bases are TGTGCCAGCAGCTTAGAGGGAGGGAATAACTATGGCTACACCTTC. It encodes CASSLEGGNNYGYTF.

V gene TRBV27 combines with J gene TRBJ2-3, with 8 bases matching TRBD2. CDR1 MNHEY and CDR2 SMNVEV come from the germline V gene (reference sequence). Losses at the gene ends were 5 bases for V and 2 bases for J; bases not matched to a gene: 9. CDR3 length equals 16 residues. CDR3 loop: CASSPNSGKHTDTQYF. DNA for the CDR3: TGTGCCAGCAGTCCCAATAGCGGGAAACACACAGATACGCAGTATTTT.

CDR3 amino acids: CASRLTGETTYNEQFF. The CDR3 DNA is TGTGCCAGCAGACTTACAGGGGAAACTACCTACAATGAGCAGTTCTTC. The V gene is TRBV13, the J gene TRBJ2-1; 7 nucleotides align to TRBD1. CDR1 is PRHDT and CDR2 is FYEKMQ in the germline V gene (reference sequence). V was pared by 6 bases and J by 2 bases, with 10 bases of the junction left unmatched. The CDR3 contains 16 residues.

The chain combines TRBV29-1 with TRBJ1-1; TRBD1 matches 7 bases. After removal of 1 base from V and 5 bases from J, the junction contained 7 bases not matched to a gene. CDR3 size: 14 residues. Germline lookup yields CDR1 SQVTM and CDR2 ANQGSEA. CDR3 in amino acids: CSVEGAGGHTEAFF. The CDR3 coding sequence is TGCAGCGTTGAAGGGGCAGGGGGTCATACTGAAGCTTTCTTT.

The chain employs TRBV12-3 or TRBV12-4 and TRBJ1-5; the match to TRBD1 covers 10 bases. The CDR3 runs to 13 residues. Germline trimming cut 6 bases from V and 7 bases from J; bases unmatched to any gene: 3. CDR3 nucleotides: TGTGCCAGCAGGGGGACAGGGGAGCAGCCCCAGCATTTT. Amino acid sequence: CASRGTGEQPQHF.

The genes are TRBV12-3 or TRBV12-4 and TRBJ1-2, with D possibly being TRBD1 (5 bases). The CDR3 has 13 residues. Trimming shortened V by 4 bases and J by 4 bases, and 10 bases separated the two germline ends. The CDR3 spells CASSWTTSYGYTF. The CDR3 DNA sequence: TGTGCCAGCAGTTGGACAACTTCCTATGGCTACACCTTC.

This chain joins TRBV6-5 and TRBJ2-7; TRBD1 aligns across 9 bases. CDR3 size: 14 residues. In germline, CDR1 is MNHEY, CDR2 SVGAGI. Unmatched junction bases numbered 5, after V lost 5 bases and J lost 3 bases. The CDR3 reads CASSRTGERYEQYF. CDR3 coding DNA: TGTGCCAGCAGTCGGACAGGGGAACGCTACGAGCAGTACTTC.

The rearrangement joins TRBV6-2 or TRBV6-3 to TRBJ2-1; D is possibly TRBD1 (5 bases). Trimming took 2 bases from V and 3 from J, leaving 5 bases between them. This CDR3 has 13 residues. From germline, CDR1 is MNHEY and CDR2 SVGEGT. The CDR3 DNA reads TGTGCCAGCAGTTACGACAGCTACAATGAGCAGTTCTTC. Residues: CASSYDSYNEQFF.

The chain recombines TRBV11-2 with TRBJ1-1, with D tentatively TRBD1 (6 bases). Germline CDR1 SGHAT, CDR2 FQNNGV. Trimming removed 2 bases at V and 1 base at J, with 11 bases between. This CDR3 region has 15 residues. Written as DNA, the CDR3 is TGTGCCAGCAGCTTACTTCGAGGGGGGAACACTGAAGCTTTCTTT. Translated: CASSLLRGGNTEAFF.

The J gene is TRBJ2-1, the V gene TRBV6-6; TRBD2 agrees at 14 bases. The CDR3 totals 19 residues. CDR1 is MNHNY and CDR2 is SVGAGI in the germline V gene (reference sequence). V was clipped by 5 bases and J by 7 bases; unmatched bases: 16. CDR3 region: CASSRRLAGGPSESNEQFF. The CDR3, as DNA: TGTGCCAGCAGTCGCCGACTAGCGGGGGGGCCTTCTGAATCGAATGAGCAGTTCTTC.

V and J are TRBV14 and TRBJ1-2; the match to TRBD1 covers 8 bases. This CDR3 is built from 14 residues. The germline CDR1 and CDR2 sequences are SGHDN and FVKESK. V shed 0 bases and J 4 bases; nucleotides not matched to a gene: 1. Here the CDR3 DNA reads TGTGCCAGCAGCCAAGAACAGGGGGGCTATGGCTACACCTTC. Residues: CASSQEQGGYGYTF.

This clone has a single count. The chain joins TRBV2 to TRBJ2-5, with 11 positions matching TRBD2. J lost 4 bases, V lost 2 bases, and 0 bases had no gene match. CDR1 and CDR2 from the germline V gene are SNHLY and FYNNEI. This CDR3 is 14 amino acids long. CDR3 sequence reads: CASSELAGGETQYF. The DNA for the CDR3 is TGTGCCAGCAGTGAACTAGCGGGGGGAGAGACCCAGTACTTC.

CDR3 sequence: CASSTRTALNEKLFF. CDR3 DNA: TGTGCCAGCTCTACCCGGACTGCACTTAATGAAAAACTGTTTTTT. This chain joins TRBV18 and TRBJ1-4; D gene unclear. Germline lookup yields CDR1 KGHSH and CDR2 LQKENI. The CDR3 is made up of 15 amino acids. V lost 6 bases and J 4 bases, leaving 15 bases between the germline ends.

This chain uses TRBV19 with TRBJ1-5; D unresolved. The CDR3 is made up of 14 amino acids. The V gene's germline CDR1 is LNHDA and CDR2 SQIVND (reference sequence). The CDR3 region is CAPPDCGTHQPQHF. The CDR3 bases are TGTGCTCCTCCGGACTGCGGCACTCATCAGCCCCAGCATTTT.

The rearrangement uses TRBV14 and TRBJ2-1; 7 positions agree with TRBD1. V was pared by 4 bases and J by 4 bases, with 7 bases of the junction left unmatched. The CDR3 consists of 15 residues. The germline V gene encodes CDR1 SGHDN and CDR2 FVKESK. CDR3 protein: CASSRQGSKYNEQFF. CDR3 DNA: TGTGCCAGCAGCCGACAGGGATCCAAATACAATGAGCAGTTCTTC.

V is TRBV4-2 and J is TRBJ1-6; TRBD1 aligns across 7 bases. V was clipped by 3 bases and J by 9 bases; unmatched bases: 5. Germline CDR1 reads LGHNA; CDR2 reads YNFKEQ. The CDR3 is 14 residues long. For the CDR3, the DNA is TGTGCCAGCAGCCACCAGGGGGGAGGTTCACCCCTCCACTTT. As protein: CASSHQGGGSPLHF.

This clone appeared a few times. The rearrangement joins TRBV6-5 to TRBJ1-4; 9 bases align to TRBD1. The germline CDR1 and CDR2 sequences are MNHEY and SVGAGI. The CDR3 is made up of 16 amino acids. Trimming at V came to 4 bases and at J to 6 bases, leaving 9 bases not matched to a gene. The CDR3 coding sequence is TGTGCCAGCAGTTCCAGATCCGGGACAGGGCATGAAAAACTGTTTTTT. Amino acids: CASSSRSGTGHEKLFF.

This rearrangement joins TRBV5-1 to TRBJ2-2; the D gene is possibly TRBD1 (5 bases). The CDR3 totals 14 residues. V dropped 1 base and J dropped 3 bases, with 7 bases sitting between them. The germline V gene encodes CDR1 SGHRS and CDR2 YFSETQ. The CDR3 DNA follows: TGCGCCAGCAGCTTGACAGGATACACCGGGGAGCTGTTTTTT. Translated, it gives CASSLTGYTGELFF.

The genes are TRBV5-1 and TRBJ2-3; D possibly corresponds to TRBD1 (6 bases). From germline, CDR1 is SGHRS and CDR2 YFSETQ. Trimming shortened V by 2 bases and J by 2 bases, and 12 bases separated the two germline ends. The CDR3 is 15 residues long. This chain's CDR3 is CASSFWGQSTDTQYF. The CDR3, as DNA: TGCGCCAGCAGCTTTTGGGGGCAGTCCACAGATACGCAGTATTTT. Full variable domain (remainder filled in from reference TRBV5-1 and TRBJ2-3): KAGVTQTPRYLIKTRGQQVTLSCSPISGHRSVSWYQQTPGQGLQFLFEYFSETQRNKGNFPGRFSGRQFSNSRSEMNVSTLELGDSALYLCASSFWGQSTDTQYFGPGTRLTVL.

This sequence joins TRBV7-2 and TRBJ1-4, with D unresolved. Germline V gives CDR1 SGHTA, CDR2 FQGNSA. V was shortened by 4 bases and J by 5 bases, with 11 bases between the two germline ends. This CDR3 is built from 14 residues. The CDR3 coding sequence is TGTGCCAGCAGCTACGGACTGCAGAATGAAAAACTGTTTTTT. Encoded protein: CASSYGLQNEKLFF.

This sequence joins TRBV6-4 and TRBJ1-4; 9 nucleotides agree with TRBD1. After removal of 7 bases from V and 5 bases from J, the junction contained 8 bases not matched to a gene. The CDR3 runs to 15 residues. From germline, CDR1 is MRHNA and CDR2 SNTAGT. The CDR3 spells CASKETDRGNEKLFF. In nucleotides, the CDR3 is TGTGCCAGCAAAGAGACCGACAGGGGGAATGAAAAACTGTTTTTT.

This clone has a single count. This rearrangement joins TRBV6-5 to TRBJ2-7, with 9 bases identical to TRBD2. CDR3 length: 12 amino acids. Germline V lookup: CDR1 MNHEY, CDR2 SVGAGI. The J segment lost 9 bases and the V segment lost 7 bases, leaving 7 bases of the junction unmatched. CDR3 region: CASTKDSGGQYF. The CDR3 DNA sequence: TGTGCCAGCACCAAGGATAGCGGGGGGCAGTACTTC.

V usage is TRBV18 and J usage is TRBJ2-7, with 12 bases lining up with TRBD2. The CDR3 has 16 amino acids. Germline CDR1 KGHSH, CDR2 LQKENI. J was trimmed by 2 bases and V by 2 bases; bases with no gene match: 4. CDR3 nucleotide sequence: TGTGCCAGCTCACCAAGGACTAGCGGGGTCACCTACGAGCAGTACTTC. Its translation: CASSPRTSGVTYEQYF.

The table lists this clone with a few counts. Here the CDR3 reads CASSLGAGGYEQYF. CDR3 DNA sequence: TGTGCCAGCAGTCTAGGGGCGGGGGGCTACGAGCAGTACTTC. This sequence joins TRBV25-1 and TRBJ2-7; 8 bases are a match to TRBD2. This CDR3 region has 14 residues. J gave up 3 bases and V 5 bases, and 6 bases lay outside the gene matches. Germline V gene lookup returns CDR1 MGHDK and CDR2 SYGVNS.